One T cell receptor beta chain is described in this entry. The target antigen is unknown. Treatment of the sample: oral pan-JAK inhibitor, 5-10 mg twice daily. This record comes from a study of CD8+ T cells in alopecia areata. Study findings and constraints: Baseline CD8+ expansion's link to response remains uncertain, as there was one nonresponder.

As the sequencing template, cDNA was produced by extracting RNA and reverse transcribing it. Clones were read by immunoSEQ multiplex PCR, and TCRdb kept only the in-frame ones, dropping some. The sample has more than 110,000 clones, about 59% seen once. The TCR sequence derives from a human donor with alopecia areata. Here the sequenced sample was CD8+ T cells sorted from blood, taken at week 4, from a patient treated with tofacitinib.

The CDR3 here is CASSFLAGSDEQYF. The CDR3 DNA sequence: TGTGCCAGCAGTTTTTTAGCGGGGTCGGACGAGCAGTACTTC. The rearrangement joins TRBV6-5 to TRBJ2-7, with 8 positions matching TRBD2. The CDR3 length is 14 residues. CDR1 MNHEY and CDR2 SVGAGI come from the germline V gene. V trimming: 4 bases; J trimming: 5 bases; junction bases outside the gene matches: 7.